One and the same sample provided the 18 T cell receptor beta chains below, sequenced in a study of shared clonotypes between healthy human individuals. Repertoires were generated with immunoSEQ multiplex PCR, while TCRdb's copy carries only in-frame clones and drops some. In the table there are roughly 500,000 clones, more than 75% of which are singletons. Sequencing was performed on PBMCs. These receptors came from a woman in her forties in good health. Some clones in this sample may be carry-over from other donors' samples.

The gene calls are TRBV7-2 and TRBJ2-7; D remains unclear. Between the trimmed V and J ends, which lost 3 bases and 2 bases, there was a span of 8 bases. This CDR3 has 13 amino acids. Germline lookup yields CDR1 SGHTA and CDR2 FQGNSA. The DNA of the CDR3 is TGTGCCAGCAGCTTTAACAGCGCCTACGAGCAGTACTTC. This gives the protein CASSFNSAYEQYF.

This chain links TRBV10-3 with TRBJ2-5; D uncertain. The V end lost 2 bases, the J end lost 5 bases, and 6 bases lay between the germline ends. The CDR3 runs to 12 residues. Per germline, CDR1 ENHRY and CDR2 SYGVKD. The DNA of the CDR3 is TGTGCCATCAGTGAGCGTAGCGAGACCCAGTACTTC. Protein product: CAISERSETQYF.

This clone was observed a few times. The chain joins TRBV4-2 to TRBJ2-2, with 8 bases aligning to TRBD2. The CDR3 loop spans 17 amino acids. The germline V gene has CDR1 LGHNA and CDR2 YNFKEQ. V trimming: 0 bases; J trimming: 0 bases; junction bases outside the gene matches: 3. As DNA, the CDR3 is TGTGCCAGCAGCCAAGAGGCGGGAGGTTCGAACACCGGGGAGCTGTTTTTT. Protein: CASSQEAGGSNTGELFF.

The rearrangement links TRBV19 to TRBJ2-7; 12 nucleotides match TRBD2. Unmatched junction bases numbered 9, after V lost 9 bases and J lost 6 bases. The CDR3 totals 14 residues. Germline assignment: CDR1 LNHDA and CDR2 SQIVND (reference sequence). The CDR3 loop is CASHPGTSGSEQYF. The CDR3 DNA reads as TGTGCCAGCCACCCCGGGACTAGCGGGTCCGAGCAGTACTTC.

CDR3 sequence reads: CASTLEIRGSLGDTQYF. Written as DNA, the CDR3 is TGTGCCAGCACCCTTGAGATTCGCGGGAGCCTTGGAGATACGCAGTATTTT. This chain connects TRBV5-5 to TRBJ2-3, with 7 nucleotides matching TRBD2. There are 17 residues in the CDR3. V lost 6 bases, J lost 5 bases, and 18 bases stayed unmatched. Germline loops: CDR1 SGHKS, CDR2 YYEKEE (reference sequence).

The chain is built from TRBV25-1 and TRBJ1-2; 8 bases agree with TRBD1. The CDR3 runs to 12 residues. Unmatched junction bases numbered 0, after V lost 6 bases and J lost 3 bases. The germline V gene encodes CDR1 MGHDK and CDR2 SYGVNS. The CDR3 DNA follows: TGTGCCAGCAGGGGACAGGACTATGGCTACACCTTC. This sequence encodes CASRGQDYGYTF.

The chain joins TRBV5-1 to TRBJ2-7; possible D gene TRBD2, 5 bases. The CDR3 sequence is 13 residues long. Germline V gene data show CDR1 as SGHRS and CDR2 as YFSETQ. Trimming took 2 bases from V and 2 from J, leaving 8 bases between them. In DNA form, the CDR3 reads TGCGCCAGCAGCTTCCCGGGAACCTACGAGCAGTACTTC. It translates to CASSFPGTYEQYF.

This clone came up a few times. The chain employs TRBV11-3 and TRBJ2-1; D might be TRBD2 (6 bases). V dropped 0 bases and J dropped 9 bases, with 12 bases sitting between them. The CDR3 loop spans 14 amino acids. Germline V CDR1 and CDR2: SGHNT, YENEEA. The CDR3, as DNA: TGTGCCAGCAGCTTAGAGGCGGGTAGCGGTGAGCAGTTCTTC. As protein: CASSLEAGSGEQFF.

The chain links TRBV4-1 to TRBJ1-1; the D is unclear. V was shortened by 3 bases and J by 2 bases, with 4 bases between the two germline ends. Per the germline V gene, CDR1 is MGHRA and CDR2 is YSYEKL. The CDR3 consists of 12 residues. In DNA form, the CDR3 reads TGCGCCAGCAGCCAGCATAACACTGAAGCTTTCTTT. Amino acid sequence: CASSQHNTEAFF.

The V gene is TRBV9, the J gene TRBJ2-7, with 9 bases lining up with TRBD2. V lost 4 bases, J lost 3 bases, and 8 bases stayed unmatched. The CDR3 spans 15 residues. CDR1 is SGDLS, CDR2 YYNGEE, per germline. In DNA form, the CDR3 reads TGTGCCAGCAGCCTCGGGACTAGCCCAGGCTACGAGCAGTACTTC. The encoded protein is CASSLGTSPGYEQYF.

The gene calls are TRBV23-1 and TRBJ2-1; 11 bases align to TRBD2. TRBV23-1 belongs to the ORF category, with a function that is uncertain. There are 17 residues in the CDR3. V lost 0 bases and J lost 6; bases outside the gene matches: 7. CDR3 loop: CASSQSDPSGRCNEQFF. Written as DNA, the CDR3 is TGCGCCAGCAGTCAATCCGATCCTAGCGGGAGGTGCAATGAGCAGTTCTTC.

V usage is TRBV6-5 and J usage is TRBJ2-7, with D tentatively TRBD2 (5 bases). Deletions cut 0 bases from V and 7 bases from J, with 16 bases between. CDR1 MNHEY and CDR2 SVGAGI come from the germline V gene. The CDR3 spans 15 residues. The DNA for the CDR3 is TGTGCCAGCAGTTACTCTCGGGATCTTGCTGGGGAGCAGTACTTC. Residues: CASSYSRDLAGEQYF.

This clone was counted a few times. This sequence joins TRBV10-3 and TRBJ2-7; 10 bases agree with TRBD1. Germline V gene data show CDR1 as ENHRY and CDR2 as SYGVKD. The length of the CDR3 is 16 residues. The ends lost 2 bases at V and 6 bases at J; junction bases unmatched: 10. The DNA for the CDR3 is TGTGCCATCAGTGAGGGTGACCCGGGACAGGGGACCGAGCAGTACTTC. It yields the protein CAISEGDPGQGTEQYF.

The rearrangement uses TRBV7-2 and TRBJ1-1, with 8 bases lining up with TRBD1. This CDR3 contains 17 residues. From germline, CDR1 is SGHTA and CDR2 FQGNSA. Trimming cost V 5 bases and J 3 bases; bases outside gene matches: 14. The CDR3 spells CASSPHGGQGTDTEAFF. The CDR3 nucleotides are TGTGCCAGCAGCCCCCACGGCGGACAGGGCACGGACACTGAAGCTTTCTTT.

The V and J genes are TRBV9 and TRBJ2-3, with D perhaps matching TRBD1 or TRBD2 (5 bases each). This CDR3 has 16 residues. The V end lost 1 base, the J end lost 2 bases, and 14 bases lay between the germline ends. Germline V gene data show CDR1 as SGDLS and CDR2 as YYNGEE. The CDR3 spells CASSVQGRGDTDTQYF. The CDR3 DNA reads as TGTGCCAGCAGCGTACAGGGCCGAGGGGACACAGATACGCAGTATTTT.

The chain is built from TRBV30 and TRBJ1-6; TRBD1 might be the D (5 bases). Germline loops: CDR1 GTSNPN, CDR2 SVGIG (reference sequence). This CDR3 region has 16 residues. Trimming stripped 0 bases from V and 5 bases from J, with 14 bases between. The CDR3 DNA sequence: TGTGCCTGGAGTGTAACAGGAGCCCTCCATAATTCACCCCTCCACTTT. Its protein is CAWSVTGALHNSPLHF.

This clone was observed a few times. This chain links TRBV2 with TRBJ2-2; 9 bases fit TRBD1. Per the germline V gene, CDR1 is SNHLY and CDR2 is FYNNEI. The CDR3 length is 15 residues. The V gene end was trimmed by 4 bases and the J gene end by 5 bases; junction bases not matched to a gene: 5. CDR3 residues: CASSGGQGATGELFF. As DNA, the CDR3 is TGTGCCAGCAGTGGGGGACAGGGTGCAACCGGGGAGCTGTTTTTT. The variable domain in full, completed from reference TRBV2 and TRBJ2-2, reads EPEVTQTPSHQVTQMGQEVILRCVPISNHLYFYWYRQILGQKVEFLVSFYNNEISEKSEIFDDQFSVERPDGSNFTLKIRSTKLEDSAMYFCASSGGQGATGELFFGEGSRLTVL.

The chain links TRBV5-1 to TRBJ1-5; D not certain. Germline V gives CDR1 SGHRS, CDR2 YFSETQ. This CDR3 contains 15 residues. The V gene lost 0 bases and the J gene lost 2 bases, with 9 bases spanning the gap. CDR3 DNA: TGCGCCAGCAGCTTGGATAGCATGGGCAATCAGCCCCAGCATTTT. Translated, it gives CASSLDSMGNQPQHF. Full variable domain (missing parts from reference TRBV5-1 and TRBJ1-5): KAGVTQTPRYLIKTRGQQVTLSCSPISGHRSVSWYQQTPGQGLQFLFEYFSETQRNKGNFPGRFSGRQFSNSRSEMNVSTLELGDSALYLCASSLDSMGNQPQHFGDGTRLSIL.